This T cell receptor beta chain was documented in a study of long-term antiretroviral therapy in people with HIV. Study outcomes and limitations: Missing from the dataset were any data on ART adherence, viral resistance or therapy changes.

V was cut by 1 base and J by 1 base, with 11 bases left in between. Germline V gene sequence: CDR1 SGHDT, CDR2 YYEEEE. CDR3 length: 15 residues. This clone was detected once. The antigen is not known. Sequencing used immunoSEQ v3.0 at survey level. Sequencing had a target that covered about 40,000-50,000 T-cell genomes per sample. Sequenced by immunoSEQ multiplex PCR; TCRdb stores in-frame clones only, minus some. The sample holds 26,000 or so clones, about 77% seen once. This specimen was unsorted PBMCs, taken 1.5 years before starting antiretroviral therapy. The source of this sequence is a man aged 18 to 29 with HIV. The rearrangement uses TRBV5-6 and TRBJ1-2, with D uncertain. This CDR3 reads CASSLYGPDNYGYTF. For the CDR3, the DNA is TGTGCCAGCAGCTTGTACGGTCCCGATAACTATGGCTACACCTTC. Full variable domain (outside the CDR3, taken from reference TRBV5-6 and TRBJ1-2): DAGVTQSPTHLIKTRGQQVTLRCSPKSGHDTVSWYQQALGQGPQFIFQYYEEEERQRGNFPDRFSGHQFPNYSSELNVNALLLGDSALYLCASSLYGPDNYGYTFGSGTRLTVV.